This TCR beta chain was sequenced in a study of T-cell reconstitution after alpha-beta-depleted transplantation in children. Study results and limitations: T-cell counts and diversity at one year post-transplant came mainly from newly produced T cells. Surviving thymic progenitors and recipient T cells were the source of high TCRbeta diversity at day 60 in some patients. Two months or so post-transplant, alpha-beta T cells reportedly derived from several hundred expanded graft clones.

This clonotype has only a few counts. Its antigen is unknown. Between the trimmed V and J ends, which lost 0 bases and 10 bases, there was a span of 10 bases. The CDR3 covers 12 residues. TCRbeta library construction was performed incorporating unique molecular identifiers. MiXCR was run by TCRdb on the PCR reads, yielding one entry per CDR3 protein. Of a few hundred thousand distinct CDR3 sequences detected, approximately 13% appear once; the ten largest clones hold around 2.2%. This TCR derives from a male patient between 5 and 17 years old who had a stem cell transplant for acute myeloid leukemia, so the T cells may come from the graft donor. The source was PBMCs, mostly from graft donor cells, collected 360 days after TCRalphabeta/CD19-depleted stem cell transplant. The gene calls are TRBV12-3 or TRBV12-4 and TRBJ2-7; D remains ambiguous. The CDR3 DNA reads as TGTGCCAGCAGTTTAGCGCTAACGGCCCAGTACTTC. Protein product: CASSLALTAQYF.